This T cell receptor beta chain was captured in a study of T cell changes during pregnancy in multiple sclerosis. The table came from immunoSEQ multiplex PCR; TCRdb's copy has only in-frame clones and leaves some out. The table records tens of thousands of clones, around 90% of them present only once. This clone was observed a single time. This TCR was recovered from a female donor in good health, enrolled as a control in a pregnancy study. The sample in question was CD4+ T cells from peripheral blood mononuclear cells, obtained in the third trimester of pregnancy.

The chain's CDR3 is CASSEYRQGNEKLFF. CDR3 DNA: TGTGCCAGCAGTGAATACCGGCAGGGTAATGAAAAACTGTTTTTT. The chain uses TRBV25-1 and TRBJ1-4, with a possible D match to TRBD1 (5 bases). Germline assignment: CDR1 MGHDK and CDR2 SYGVNS. The CDR3 contains 15 residues. Trimming cost V 0 bases and J 4 bases, with 9 bases left between them.